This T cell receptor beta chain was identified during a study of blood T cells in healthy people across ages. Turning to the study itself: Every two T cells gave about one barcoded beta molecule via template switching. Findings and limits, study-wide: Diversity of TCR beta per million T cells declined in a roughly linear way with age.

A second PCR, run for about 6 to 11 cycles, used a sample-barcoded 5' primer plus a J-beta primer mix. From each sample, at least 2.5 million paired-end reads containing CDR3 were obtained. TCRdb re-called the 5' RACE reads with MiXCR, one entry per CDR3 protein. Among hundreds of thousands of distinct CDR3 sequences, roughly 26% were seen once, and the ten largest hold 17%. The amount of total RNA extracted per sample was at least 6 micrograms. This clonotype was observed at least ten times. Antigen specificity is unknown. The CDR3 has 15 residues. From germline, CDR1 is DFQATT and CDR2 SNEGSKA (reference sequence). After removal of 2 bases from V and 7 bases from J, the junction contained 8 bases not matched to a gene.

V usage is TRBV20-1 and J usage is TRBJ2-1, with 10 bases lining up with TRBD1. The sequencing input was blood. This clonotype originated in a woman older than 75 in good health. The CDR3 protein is CSARTWGQGRNEQFF. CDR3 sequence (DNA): TGCAGTGCTAGAACCTGGGGACAGGGGAGGAATGAGCAGTTCTTC.